The next 22 T cell receptor beta chains were all read from a single sample in a study of CD8 T cells in Susac syndrome (dated by TCRdb to about 2019). The library came from the immunoSEQ multiplex PCR assay. RNA was extracted using the RNeasy kit, and about 0.45 to 1 ug of the RNA was reverse transcribed with random hexamers. TCRdb reworked the public reads: Q25 trimming with fastp, MiXCR clone assembly, productive beta chains retained. Identical CDR3 proteins give one entry, which carries the most common genes and DNA. The sample includes 95,000 to 150,000 distinct CDR3 sequences, with around 94% observed a single time. The ten largest clones represent about 0.3% of the sample. The specimen was CD8+ T cells from PBMCs. The receptor set was obtained from a human donor with Susac syndrome.

This chain links TRBV12-3 or TRBV12-4 with TRBJ2-3, with D unresolved. V lost 3 bases and J 2 bases, leaving 9 bases between the germline ends. The CDR3 totals 14 residues. Written as DNA, the CDR3 is TGTGCCAGCAGTTTTTTGGGATTCACAGATACGCAGTATTTT. Translation gives CASSFLGFTDTQYF.

The V and J genes are TRBV11-2 and TRBJ2-7; D is unresolved. Trimming removed 4 bases at V and 3 bases at J, with 7 bases between. The length of the CDR3 is 12 residues. CDR1 SGHAT and CDR2 FQNNGV come from the germline V gene. The CDR3 nucleotides read TGTGCCAGCAGCTCTCTCCTCTACGAGCAGTACTTC. Protein sequence: CASSSLLYEQYF.

V usage is TRBV15 and J usage is TRBJ2-5, with 9 bases that match TRBD2. V trimming: 3 bases; J trimming: 2 bases; junction bases outside the gene matches: 7. The CDR3 consists of 16 residues. The germline V gene encodes CDR1 LNHNV and CDR2 YYDKDF (reference sequence). CDR3 residues: CATSSDSGGHQETQYF. Written as DNA, the CDR3 is TGTGCCACCAGCAGTGATAGCGGGGGCCATCAAGAGACCCAGTACTTC.

This chain joins TRBV5-4 and TRBJ2-1; 13 bases are a match to TRBD2. Germline CDR1 SGHNT, CDR2 YYREEE (reference sequence). The CDR3 covers 16 residues. V was pared by 1 base and J by 4 bases, with 2 bases of the junction left unmatched. The CDR3 DNA follows: TGTGCCAGCAGCTTGACTAGCGGGGGGGTGTACAATGAGCAGTTCTTC. As protein: CASSLTSGGVYNEQFF.

This clonotype has a handful of counts. The genes are TRBV11-2 and TRBJ2-7; 8 bases agree with TRBD1. V shed 5 bases and J 2 bases; nucleotides not matched to a gene: 5. Germline CDR1 SGHAT, CDR2 FQNNGV. The CDR3 is 14 amino acids. The CDR3 here is CASSLTGATYEQYF. CDR3 DNA sequence: TGTGCCAGCAGCCTGACAGGGGCTACCTACGAGCAGTACTTC. Full variable domain (remainder filled in from reference TRBV11-2 and TRBJ2-7): EAGVAQSPRYKIIEKRQSVAFWCNPISGHATLYWYQQILGQGPKLLIQFQNNGVVDDSQLPKDRFSAERLKGVDSTLKIQPAKLEDSAVYLCASSLTGATYEQYFGPGTRLTVT.

V is TRBV6-2 or TRBV6-3 and J is TRBJ1-5; tentative D call: TRBD1 (5 bases). Germline V CDR1 and CDR2: MNHEY, SVGEGT. V was pared by 7 bases and J by 6 bases, with 13 bases between. This CDR3 has 13 residues. CDR3 protein: CASTLQGSQPQHF. CDR3 bases: TGTGCCAGCACTCTCCAGGGTAGTCAGCCCCAGCATTTT.

This clonotype was observed a few times. The chain uses TRBV27 and TRBJ2-7; 7 bases fit TRBD1. Germline loops: CDR1 MNHEY, CDR2 SMNVEV (reference sequence). This CDR3 comprises 13 residues. The trim removed 5 bases at V and 2 bases at J, leaving 3 bases unmatched. CDR3 coding DNA: TGTGCCAGCAGTCTTACAGGGGCCTACGAGCAGTACTTC. Protein sequence: CASSLTGAYEQYF.

This clonotype was seen a single time. This rearrangement joins TRBV9 to TRBJ1-5; no definite D call. V gave up 4 bases and J gave up 0 bases, with 11 bases separating them. The length of the CDR3 is 15 residues. Germline V gives CDR1 SGDLS, CDR2 YYNGEE. The CDR3 DNA follows: TGTGCCAGCAGCCCCGGGAACCATAGCAATCAGCCCCAGCATTTT. Protein product: CASSPGNHSNQPQHF. The full variable domain, with the rest looked up from reference TRBV9 and TRBJ1-5, is DSGVTQTPKHLITATGQRVTLRCSPRSGDLSVYWYQQSLDQGLQFLIQYYNGEERAKGNILERFSAQQFPDLHSELNLSSLELGDSALYFCASSPGNHSNQPQHFGDGTRLSIL.

This chain connects TRBV5-1 to TRBJ1-1; no firm D call. There are 15 residues in the CDR3. The V and J ends lost 6 bases and 3 bases respectively, with 18 bases between them. The germline V gene encodes CDR1 SGHRS and CDR2 YFSETQ. This chain's CDR3 is CASTQPDQSDTEAFF. The CDR3 DNA is TGCGCCAGCACCCAACCGGACCAGTCGGACACTGAAGCTTTCTTT.

This sequence joins TRBV5-1 and TRBJ2-1; D call uncertain. Trimming cost V 3 bases and J 3 bases, with 19 bases left between them. Germline values: CDR1 SGHRS, CDR2 YFSETQ. The CDR3 has 17 amino acids. The CDR3 is CASSWAVGERYYNEQFF. The CDR3 nucleotides read TGCGCCAGCAGCTGGGCCGTTGGAGAGCGTTACTACAATGAGCAGTTCTTC.

This sequence joins TRBV13 and TRBJ1-4; D is possibly TRBD1 (5 bases). CDR1 PRHDT and CDR2 FYEKMQ come from the germline V gene (reference sequence). V lost 5 bases and J 8 bases, leaving 15 bases between the germline ends. The CDR3 loop spans 14 amino acids. In DNA, the CDR3 is TGTGCCAGCAGCGACCGGGGCCTTGGGGAAAAACTGTTTTTT. This encodes CASSDRGLGEKLFF. Full variable domain (outside the CDR3, taken from reference TRBV13 and TRBJ1-4): AAGVIQSPRHLIKEKRETATLKCYPIPRHDTVYWYQQGPGQDPQFLISFYEKMQSDKGSIPDRFSAQQFSDYHSELNMSSLELGDSALYFCASSDRGLGEKLFFGSGTQLSVL.

The gene calls are TRBV6-5 and TRBJ2-7; D gene unclear. The germline V gene has CDR1 MNHEY and CDR2 SVGAGI. The CDR3 extends over 17 amino acids. V lost 0 bases, J lost 2 bases, and 17 bases lay in between. The CDR3 DNA sequence: TGTGCCAGCAGTTACTCGCTTTTGGCGGACGCCGCCTACGAGCAGTACTTC. This translates into CASSYSLLADAAYEQYF.

In DNA form, the CDR3 reads TGTGCCAGCAGCTTAAAGGACAGGGGGAATCTAAATTCACCCCTCCACTTT. It codes for CASSLKDRGNLNSPLHF. The chain is built from TRBV7-2 and TRBJ1-6; 10 nucleotides align to TRBD1. Per germline, CDR1 SGHTA and CDR2 FQGNSA. There are 17 residues in the CDR3. The trim removed 2 bases at V and 7 bases at J, leaving 8 bases unmatched.

This chain uses TRBV7-3 with TRBJ2-1; TRBD2 agrees at 9 bases. Per the germline V gene, CDR1 is SGHTA and CDR2 is FQGTGA. This CDR3 contains 15 residues. Trimming removed 5 bases from V and 9 bases from J; junction bases left unmatched: 11. The CDR3 is CASSNLAGSISEQFF. As DNA, the CDR3 is TGTGCCAGCAGCAATCTAGCGGGGTCCATTAGTGAGCAGTTCTTC.

The V and J genes are TRBV25-1 and TRBJ1-1; maybe TRBD1 (5 bases). The CDR3 extends over 14 amino acids. Trimming shortened V by 2 bases and J by 1 base, and 8 bases separated the two germline ends. Germline assignment: CDR1 MGHDK and CDR2 SYGVNS. CDR3 sequence (DNA): TGTGCCAGCAGTGAAGGGGACTCGAACACTGAAGCTTTCTTT. Protein: CASSEGDSNTEAFF.

V is TRBV18 and J is TRBJ2-7, with a possible D match to TRBD1 (6 bases). Deletions cut 2 bases from V and 1 base from J, with 15 bases between. This CDR3 comprises 16 residues. Germline CDR1 reads KGHSH; CDR2 reads LQKENI. The CDR3 bases are TGTGCCAGCTCACCAGAGGGGCCCGGACAGTCCTACGAGCAGTACTTC. This sequence encodes CASSPEGPGQSYEQYF.

The chain joins TRBV9 to TRBJ2-7; 10 bases fit TRBD1. Germline V gives CDR1 SGDLS, CDR2 YYNGEE. Unmatched junction bases numbered 8, after V lost 3 bases and J lost 5 bases. This CDR3 is built from 15 residues. The CDR3: CASSDSGDRGDEQYF. CDR3 DNA: TGTGCCAGCAGCGATTCCGGGGACAGGGGTGACGAGCAGTACTTC.

The rearrangement joins TRBV7-2 to TRBJ2-1, with 10 bases aligning to TRBD2. Unmatched junction bases numbered 12, after V lost 3 bases and J lost 4 bases. The germline gives CDR1 SGHTA, CDR2 FQGNSA. The CDR3 loop spans 18 amino acids. CDR3 region: CASSFGPYRTSGYNEQFF. As DNA, the CDR3 is TGTGCCAGCAGCTTCGGGCCCTATAGGACTAGCGGATACAATGAGCAGTTCTTC.

This rearrangement joins TRBV9 to TRBJ1-2, with D unresolved. In germline, CDR1 is SGDLS, CDR2 YYNGEE. The CDR3 contains 13 residues. V shed 0 bases and J shed 3 bases, with 6 bases lying between them. The CDR3 region is CASSVGQDYGYTF. The CDR3 coding sequence is TGTGCCAGCAGCGTAGGTCAGGACTATGGCTACACCTTC.

The chain joins TRBV7-2 to TRBJ2-7; D unclear. Trimming removed 3 bases from V and 7 bases from J, with 10 bases in between. The CDR3 has 12 amino acids. The V gene's germline CDR1 is SGHTA and CDR2 FQGNSA. CDR3 sequence reads: CASSFLFGEQYF. The CDR3 DNA reads as TGTGCCAGCAGCTTCCTTTTTGGAGAGCAGTACTTC.

This clonotype was observed once. This chain connects TRBV30 to TRBJ2-2, with D possibly matching TRBD2 (6 bases). Germline V gives CDR1 GTSNPN, CDR2 SVGIG (reference sequence). The CDR3 totals 12 residues. The CDR3 DNA follows: TGTGCGACGGGACTCCACACCGGGGAGCTGTTTTTT. Residues: CATGLHTGELFF. Full variable domain (missing parts from reference TRBV30 and TRBJ2-2): SQTIHQWPATLVQPVGSPLSLECTVEGTSNPNLYWYRQAAGRGLQLLFYSVGIGQISSEVPQNLSASRPQDRQFILSSKKLLLSDSGFYLCATGLHTGELFFGEGSRLTVL.

The rearrangement uses TRBV11-2 and TRBJ2-5; D call uncertain. Per the germline V gene, CDR1 is SGHAT and CDR2 is FQNNGV. The CDR3 is 13 amino acids. The V end lost 5 bases, the J end lost 5 bases, and 12 bases lay between the germline ends. CDR3: CASSPRSWETQYF. The CDR3 bases are TGTGCCAGCAGCCCGAGGTCTTGGGAGACCCAGTACTTC. The full variable domain, completed using reference TRBV11-2 and TRBJ2-5, is EAGVAQSPRYKIIEKRQSVAFWCNPISGHATLYWYQQILGQGPKLLIQFQNNGVVDDSQLPKDRFSAERLKGVDSTLKIQPAKLEDSAVYLCASSPRSWETQYFGPGTRLLVL.